A selection of T cell receptor beta chains follows, all from one sample in a study of T cell clones after liver transplantation. Produced via immunoSEQ multiplex PCR; TCRdb's table is partial and in-frame only. The table has about 74,000 clones, approximately 80% seen once. Sequenced here: CD4+ T cells from blood, sampled before liver transplant. The receptors were sampled from a human donor who received a liver transplant. Both conserved end residues are part of each CDR3. Fields, in order: V gene, clone size, J gene, CDR3 protein. For some rows the clone size is stated as once, few or many, or as a class when expanded; others skip it.

TRBV29-1	NA	TRBJ1-1	CSVEDHGGSHEAFF
TRBV27	NA	TRBJ1-1	CASSFGARPPGNTEAFF
TRBV5-1	NA	TRBJ2-5	CASSFGQRETQYF
TRBV7-2	once	TRBJ2-7	CASSLAGGSYEQYF
TRBV30	NA	TRBJ1-5	CAWKWGGHQPQHF
TRBV9	NA	TRBJ2-3	CASSVGRRALISDTQYF
TRBV5-6	NA	TRBJ2-1	CASNFRRGSGSYNEQFF
TRBV6-6	NA	TRBJ1-1	CASSRERTEAFF
TRBV19	NA	TRBJ1-5	CASSNFLGLSRNQPQHF
TRBV18	NA	TRBJ1-1	CASSPPRGQGTEAFF
TRBV7-9	once	TRBJ2-3	CASSPGTGALLTDTQYF
TRBV19	NA	TRBJ2-2	CASSSRAGVGTGELFF
TRBV4-1	NA	TRBJ1-5	CASSQDLRQHGGQPQHF
TRBV7-2	NA	TRBJ2-3	CASSPRRSGSTDTQYF
TRBV6-1	NA	TRBJ2-2	CASSEQWSNTGELFF
TRBV4-2	NA	TRBJ2-7	CASSQDRRYEQYF
TRBV5-1	NA	TRBJ2-1	CASSLLSVDNEQFF
TRBV28	NA	TRBJ1-1	CASSTDWNTEAFF
TRBV2	NA	TRBJ2-7	CASTHRTGPLEQYF
TRBV4-3	NA	TRBJ2-1	CASSQGGQGVYNEQFF
TRBV18	NA	TRBJ2-7	CASSPLQGPASSYEQYF
TRBV10-1	NA	TRBJ2-1	CASKGGENNEQFF
TRBV5-4	once	TRBJ2-1	CASSLGAVSYNEQFF